This T cell receptor beta chain derives from a study of Ad26.COV2.S vaccination and SARS-CoV-2 variants. Stated treatment: 19 received Ad26.COV2.S at low or high dose, single or two shots; about five received placebo; per-sample allocation not given. Following the first vaccine or placebo injection, samples were taken on day 63. Only in-frame clones appear in the TCRdb table, and some are missing; sequencing was by immunoSEQ multiplex PCR. The sample shows some 480,000 clones, roughly 85% of them seen only once. V lost 4 bases, J lost 7 bases, and 7 bases lay in between. Looked up from germline, CDR1 is SEHNR and CDR2 is FQNEAQ (reference sequence). The CDR3 is made up of 11 amino acids.

The source material was peripheral blood, sampled in a trial of Ad26.COV2.S vaccine versus placebo. The V and J genes are TRBV7-9 and TRBJ2-5; D not resolved. The source of this sequence is a person aged 18-65 years who received the Ad26.COV2.S COVID-19 vaccine or a placebo. The CDR3 bases are TGTGCCAGCAGCTCCCTTAGGACCCAGTACTTC. This encodes CASSSLRTQYF.